The rows below give T cell receptor beta chains drawn from one sample of a study of a mutant IDH1 vaccine in newly diagnosed glioma. Their target antigens are unknown. Method: immunoSEQ multiplex PCR; TCRdb's copy keeps in-frame clones and lacks some. Counted here are roughly 130,000 clones, about 82% occurring once; the ten biggest clones make up 5% to 7%. The specimen comprised PBMCs, sampled from a glioma patient whose treatment included an IDH1 peptide vaccine. The receptors stem from a man between 40 and 49 years old with glioma. Both conserved end residues are part of each CDR3. D genes are given only for firm matches. Clone size is not always given. Where it is, it says once, few, many or a class for expanded clones.

clone size	D gene	J gene	V gene	CDR3 protein	CDR3 DNA
-	-	TRBJ1-2	TRBV28	CASSPIIDRRYGYTF	TGTGCCAGCAGTCCCATAATTGACAGAAGATATGGCTACACCTTC
-	-	TRBJ2-7	TRBV19	CASSMTGYEQYF	TGTGCCAGTAGTATGACGGGCTACGAGCAGTACTTC
few	TRBD2	TRBJ2-7	TRBV27	CASSLSPAGNYEQYF	TGTGCCAGCAGTTTATCCCCAGCGGGGAACTACGAGCAGTACTTC
-	-	TRBJ1-4	TRBV18	CASSPERGIGEKLFF	TGTGCCAGCTCTCCCGAAAGGGGTATTGGCGAAAAACTGTTTTTT
-	-	TRBJ1-1	TRBV30	CAWTGTLRTEAFF	TGTGCCTGGACCGGGACCCTGCGGACTGAAGCTTTCTTT
-	-	TRBJ1-1	TRBV6-5	CASSFRGPTEAFF	TGTGCCAGCAGTTTCCGGGGGCCGACTGAAGCTTTCTTT
-	-	TRBJ2-7	TRBV7-9	CASSGRDFSYEQYF	TGTGCCAGCAGCGGCCGGGACTTTTCCTACGAGCAGTACTTC
-	-	TRBJ2-7	TRBV7-9	CASSLAGTLSSYEQYF	TGTGCCAGCAGCTTAGCCGGGACACTAAGCTCCTACGAGCAGTACTTC
-	-	TRBJ2-7	TRBV27	CASRHDGETYEQYF	TGTGCCAGCAGACACGACGGGGAAACCTACGAGCAGTACTTC
-	-	TRBJ1-1	TRBV28	CASSPTRGGGTEAFF	TGTGCCAGCAGCCCCACCAGAGGAGGGGGCACTGAAGCTTTCTTT
-	-	TRBJ2-2	TRBV18	CASSPNPVQGPGELFF	TGTGCCAGCTCACCAAATCCAGTGCAGGGACCCGGGGAGCTGTTTTTT
-	-	TRBJ1-2	TRBV5-4	CASSLLRLRTNYGYTF	TGTGCCAGCAGCTTGTTGCGACTGCGGACTAACTATGGCTACACCTTC
-	-	TRBJ1-5	TRBV3-2	CASSQGQHF	TGTGCCAGCAGCCAAGGCCAGCATTTT
few	-	TRBJ1-4	TRBV5-4	CASSLGVASTPTNEKLFF	TGTGCCAGCAGCTTGGGTGTTGCATCGACACCTACTAATGAAAAACTGTTTTTT
-	TRBD1	TRBJ1-2	TRBV2	CASSEARGLSNYGYTF	TGTGCCAGCAGTGAAGCCAGGGGGCTCTCTAACTATGGCTACACCTTC
-	TRBD2	TRBJ2-1	TRBV11-2	CASSLRREGRNEQFF	TGTGCCAGCAGCTTGAGACGGGAGGGCCGCAATGAGCAGTTCTTC
-	-	TRBJ2-4	TRBV5-4	CASSLGQGTLGLAKNIQYF	TGTGCCAGCAGCTTGGGGCAGGGGACCTTAGGACTAGCCAAAAACATTCAGTACTTC
-	-	TRBJ2-7	TRBV28	CASTNAPGHPYEQYF	TGTGCCAGCACAAACGCCCCGGGACACCCCTACGAGCAGTACTTC
once	TRBD2	TRBJ2-7	TRBV6-1	CATYSGRPSYEQYF	TGTGCCACCTATAGCGGGCGACCCTCCTACGAGCAGTACTTC
once	-	TRBJ2-7	TRBV2	CASTGPVTYEQYF	TGTGCCAGCACCGGGCCTGTAACCTACGAGCAGTACTTC
-	-	TRBJ2-7	TRBV19	CASSWGPAYEQYF	TGTGCCAGTAGTTGGGGGCCAGCCTACGAGCAGTACTTC
-	TRBD1	TRBJ2-3	TRBV18	CASSPQDRADTQYF	TGTGCCAGCTCACCACAGGACAGGGCAGATACGCAGTATTTT
few	-	TRBJ1-2	TRBV30	CAWSVGGGYTF	TGTGCCTGGAGTGTTGGTGGTGGCTACACCTTC
-	-	TRBJ2-7	TRBV2	CASMGYRASYEQYF	TGTGCCAGCATGGGTTACAGGGCCTCCTACGAGCAGTACTTC
-	-	TRBJ2-1	TRBV19	CASSTDLGYNEQFF	TGTGCCAGTAGTACGGACCTTGGATACAATGAGCAGTTCTTC
-	-	TRBJ1-2	TRBV27	CASSLSYGANYGYTF	TGTGCCAGCAGTTTATCATACGGCGCTAACTATGGCTACACCTTC
-	TRBD2	TRBJ2-1	TRBV7-6	CASSLGAGGYNEQFF	TGTGCCAGCAGCTTAGGGGCGGGAGGTTACAATGAGCAGTTCTTC
-	TRBD2	TRBJ2-1	TRBV6-5	CASKRLAGGYNEQFF	TGTGCCAGCAAACGCCTAGCGGGGGGGTACAATGAGCAGTTCTTC
few	-	TRBJ2-2	TRBV19	CASRRDRAGELFF	TGTGCCAGTAGGAGAGATAGGGCCGGGGAGCTGTTTTTT
-	-	TRBJ1-3	TRBV15	CATSRDRGSGGNTIYF	TGTGCCACCAGCAGAGATCGAGGGTCGGGCGGAAACACCATATATTTT
-	-	TRBJ1-6	TRBV11-2	CASSLPGLRSPLHF	TGTGCCAGCAGCTTACCAGGGTTAAGATCACCCCTCCACTTT
-	-	TRBJ2-3	TRBV9	CASSVTPAGSTDTQYF	TGTGCCAGCAGCGTTACTCCCGCGGGTAGCACAGATACGCAGTATTTT